The rows below give T cell receptor beta chains drawn from one sample of a study of T cells in Graves' hyperthyroidism and ophthalmopathy. TCRdb re-called the multiplex PCR reads through MiXCR, storing one row per CDR3 protein. The sample shows just under 750,000 distinct CDR3 sequences, approximately 36% of them seen only once. The sample taken for sequencing was blood. The receptors were gathered from a woman in her thirties or forties with Graves' hyperthyroidism. Both conserved end residues are part of each CDR3. The D gene is left open where the match is weak. The listing skips clone size in some rows; elsewhere it reads once, few, many or a size class.

. TRBJ1-1 . TRBV5-4 15 CASSHWDRDETEAFF TGTGCCAGCAGCCACTGGGACCGAGATGAGACTGAAGCTTTCTTT
. TRBJ2-7 . TRBV29-1 13 CSLLSRVPYEQYF TGCAGCCTTTTAAGCAGGGTGCCCTACGAGCAGTACTTC
many TRBJ2-5 . TRBV7-8 15 CASSLRQGPQETQYF TGTGCCAGCAGCTTACGTCAGGGACCACAAGAGACCCAGTACTTC
many TRBJ2-2 TRBD2 TRBV5-1 15 CASRSAGLNTGELFF TGCGCCAGCAGGTCAGCGGGACTAAACACCGGGGAGCTGTTTTTT
. TRBJ2-6 . TRBV5-1 16 CASSHQTVSGANVLTF TGCGCCAGCAGCCACCAAACAGTGTCTGGGGCCAACGTCCTGACTTTC
. TRBJ2-7 . TRBV5-5 12 CASSLERDEQYF TGTGCCAGCAGCTTGGAGAGGGACGAGCAGTACTTC
few TRBJ2-2 . TRBV7-8 19 CASSPSTYGSVFRTGELFF TGTGCCAGCAGCCCATCAACGTATGGGAGCGTGTTTCGAACCGGGGAGCTGTTTTTT
. TRBJ1-5 . TRBV15 15 CATSRMAGRNQPQHF TGTGCCACCAGCAGAATGGCGGGGCGCAATCAGCCCCAGCATTTT
once TRBJ1-5 . TRBV19 14 CASSPGRGYQPQHF TGTGCCAGCAGTCCAGGGAGGGGCTATCAGCCCCAGCATTTT
. TRBJ2-2 . TRBV11-2 16 CASSQDFAGSSGELFF TGCGCCAGCAGCCAAGATTTCGCGGGGAGCAGCGGGGAGCTGTTTTTT
. TRBJ1-5 . TRBV29-1 11 CSVEAGQPQHF TGCAGCGTTGAGGCAGGGCAGCCCCAGCATTTT
. TRBJ1-5 . TRBV12-3/TRBV12-4 14 CASSLSYLNQPQHF TGTGCCAGCAGTTTAAGCTATCTCAATCAGCCCCAGCATTTT
few TRBJ2-2 . TRBV11-3 15 CASSLGRGYTGELFF TGTGCCAGCAGCTTGGGAAGGGGTTACACCGGGGAGCTGTTTTTT
many TRBJ1-5 . TRBV25-1 13 CASSPGVDQPQHF TGTGCCAGCAGTCCCGGGGTAGATCAGCCCCAGCATTTT
. TRBJ2-5 TRBD2 TRBV20-1 17 CSATTPLAGPLGETQYF TGCAGTGCCACCACCCCACTAGCGGGCCCTCTAGGGGAGACCCAGTACTTC
many TRBJ1-2 . TRBV7-2 14 CASSLEDNVYGYTF TGTGCCAGCAGCTTAGAGGACAACGTCTATGGCTACACCTTC
few TRBJ1-2 . TRBV6-4 15 CASSSSYDSHYGYTF TGTGCCAGCAGTTCCTCGTATGACAGCCATTATGGCTACACCTTC
. TRBJ2-1 TRBD2 TRBV2 16 CASSGLAGGPENEQFF TGTGCCAGCAGTGGGCTAGCGGGAGGGCCAGAGAATGAGCAGTTCTTC
few TRBJ1-2 . TRBV7-2 15 CASSLSGQTLRGYTF TGTGCCAGCAGCTTATCCGGACAGACTTTGAGGGGCTACACCTTC
once TRBJ1-5 . TRBV11-2 15 CASSLGQGVTQPQHF TGTGCCAGCAGCTTAGGGCAGGGAGTGACTCAGCCCCAGCATTTT
. TRBJ1-6 . TRBV19 17 CASSYGSGGRSNQPLHF TGTGCCAGTAGCTATGGGTCGGGGGGACGGAGCAATCAGCCCCTCCACTTT
few TRBJ1-6 . TRBV2 15 CASSRIFSYNSPLHF TGTGCCAGCAGTCGGATTTTCTCCTATAATTCACCCCTCCACTTT
. TRBJ1-1 . TRBV29-1 15 CSSPPSQGSNTEAFF TGCAGCTCACCACCGAGCCAGGGGAGCAACACTGAAGCTTTCTTT
few TRBJ1-5 . TRBV5-6 16 CASSLSGQNSNQPQHF TGTGCCAGCAGCTTGAGCGGACAGAATAGCAATCAGCCCCAGCATTTT
many TRBJ1-5 TRBD1 TRBV20-1 13 CSAEQGAGQPQHF TGCAGCGCGGAACAGGGGGCAGGTCAGCCCCAGCATTTT
. TRBJ2-7 TRBD1 TRBV15 16 CATSSSLTGGGGEQYF TGTGCCACCAGCAGTTCCCTAACAGGGGGTGGGGGCGAGCAGTACTTC
. TRBJ2-3 TRBD1 TRBV10-3 14 CAISLDRVADTQYF TGTGCCATCAGCCTGGACAGGGTCGCAGATACGCAGTATTTT
. TRBJ2-6 . TRBV7-8 16 CASSSRTASGANVLTF TGTGCCAGCAGCTCGCGGACAGCCTCTGGGGCCAACGTCCTGACTTTC
. TRBJ1-2 . TRBV19 13 CASTTGQIYDYTF TGTGCCAGTACCACCGGACAGATCTATGACTACACCTTC
. TRBJ2-5 TRBD1 TRBV7-2 15 CASSLWTGIQETQYF TGTGCCAGCAGCTTATGGACAGGGATACAAGAGACCCAGTACTTC
few TRBJ2-2 . TRBV7-2 14 CASRADYNTGELFF TGTGCCAGCAGAGCGGACTATAACACCGGGGAGCTGTTTTTT
. TRBJ1-6 . TRBV6-1 18 CASSQVLGRSSYNSPLHF TGTGCCAGCAGCCAAGTCCTGGGGCGGAGCTCCTATAATTCACCCCTCCACTTT
few TRBJ2-5 TRBD2 TRBV9 16 CASSVGVAGSGETQYF TGTGCCAGCAGCGTAGGAGTAGCGGGATCGGGTGAGACCCAGTACTTC
. TRBJ1-4 TRBD1 TRBV20-1 14 CSANPGQANEKLFF TGCAGTGCTAACCCGGGACAGGCGAATGAAAAACTGTTTTTT
. TRBJ1-3 . TRBV2 13 CASTIAGGNTIYF TGTGCCAGCACCATAGCGGGGGGGAACACCATATATTTT
. TRBJ2-7 TRBD2 TRBV29-1 13 CSALGLALKEQYF TGCAGCGCGCTGGGACTAGCGCTGAAAGAGCAGTACTTC